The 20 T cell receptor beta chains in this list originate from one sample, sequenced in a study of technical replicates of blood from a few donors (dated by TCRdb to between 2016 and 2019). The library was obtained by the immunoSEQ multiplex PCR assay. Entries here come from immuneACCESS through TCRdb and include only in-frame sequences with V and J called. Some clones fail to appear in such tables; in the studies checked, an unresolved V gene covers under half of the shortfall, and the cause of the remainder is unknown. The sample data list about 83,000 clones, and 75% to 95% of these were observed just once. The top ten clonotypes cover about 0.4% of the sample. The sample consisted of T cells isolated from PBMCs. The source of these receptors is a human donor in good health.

CDR3 residues: CASSLQGTDEQYF. The DNA of the CDR3 is TGTGCCAGCAGTTTACAGGGGACCGACGAGCAGTACTTC. The chain links TRBV6-5 to TRBJ2-7; TRBD1 agrees at 7 bases. This CDR3 spans 13 amino acids. CDR1 MNHEY and CDR2 SVGAGI come from the germline V gene. The ends lost 4 bases at V and 5 bases at J; junction bases unmatched: 5.

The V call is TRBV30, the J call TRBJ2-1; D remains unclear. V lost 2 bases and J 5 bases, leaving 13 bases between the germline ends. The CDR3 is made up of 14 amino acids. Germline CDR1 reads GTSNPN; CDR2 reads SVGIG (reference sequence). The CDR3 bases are TGTGCCTGGAGTCTACCCCCCATTAACAATGAGCAGTTCTTC. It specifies CAWSLPPINNEQFF.

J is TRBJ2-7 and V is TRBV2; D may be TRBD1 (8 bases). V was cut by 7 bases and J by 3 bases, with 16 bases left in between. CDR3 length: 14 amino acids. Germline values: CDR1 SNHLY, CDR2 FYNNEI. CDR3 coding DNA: TGTGCCAGCAAGACAGGGGAGGGGAGCTACGAGCAGTACTTC. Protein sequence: CASKTGEGSYEQYF.

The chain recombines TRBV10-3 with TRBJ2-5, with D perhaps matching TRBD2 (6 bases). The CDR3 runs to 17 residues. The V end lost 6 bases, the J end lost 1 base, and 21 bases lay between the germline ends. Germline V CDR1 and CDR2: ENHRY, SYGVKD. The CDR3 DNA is TGTGCCATCAGAGGAGTGTCGGGAGAGGCGTTCCAAGAGACCCAGTACTTC. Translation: CAIRGVSGEAFQETQYF.

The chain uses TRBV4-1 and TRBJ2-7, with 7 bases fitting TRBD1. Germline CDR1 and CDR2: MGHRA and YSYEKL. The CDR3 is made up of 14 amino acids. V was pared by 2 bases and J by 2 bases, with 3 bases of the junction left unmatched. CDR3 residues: CASSQRGQAYEQYF. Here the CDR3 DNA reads TGCGCCAGCAGCCAACGTGGACAGGCCTACGAGCAGTACTTC.

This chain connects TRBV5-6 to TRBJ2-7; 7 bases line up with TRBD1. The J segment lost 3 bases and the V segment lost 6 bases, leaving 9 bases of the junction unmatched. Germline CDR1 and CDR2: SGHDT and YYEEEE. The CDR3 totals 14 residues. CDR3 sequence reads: CASTPGQRVYEQYF. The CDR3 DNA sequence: TGTGCCAGCACCCCGGGACAGAGGGTCTACGAGCAGTACTTC.

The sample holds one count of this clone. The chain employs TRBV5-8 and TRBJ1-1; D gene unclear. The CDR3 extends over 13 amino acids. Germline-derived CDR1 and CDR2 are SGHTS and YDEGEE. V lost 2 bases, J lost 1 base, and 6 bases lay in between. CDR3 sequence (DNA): TGTGCCAGCAGCTTTAACTCGAACACTGAAGCTTTCTTT. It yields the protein CASSFNSNTEAFF. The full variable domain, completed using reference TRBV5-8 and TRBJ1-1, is EAGVTQSPTHLIKTRGQQATLRCSPISGHTSVYWYQQALGLGLQFLLWYDEGEERNRGNFPPRFSGRQFPNYSSELNVNALELEDSALYLCASSFNSNTEAFFGQGTRLTVV.

For the CDR3, the DNA is TGTGCCTGGAGTGTACAGGGGCTCCTTGGCTACACCTTC. Amino acid sequence: CAWSVQGLLGYTF. The chain links TRBV30 to TRBJ1-2; 7 positions agree with TRBD1. V shed 0 bases, J shed 7 bases, and the junction held 5 bases outside the gene matches. CDR3 length equals 13 residues. The germline V gene encodes CDR1 GTSNPN and CDR2 SVGIG (reference sequence). The variable domain in full, with the rest retrieved from reference TRBV30 and TRBJ1-2, is SQTIHQWPATLVQPVGSPLSLECTVEGTSNPNLYWYRQAAGRGLQLLFYSVGIGQISSEVPQNLSASRPQDRQFILSSKKLLLSDSGFYLCAWSVQGLLGYTFGSGTRLTVV.

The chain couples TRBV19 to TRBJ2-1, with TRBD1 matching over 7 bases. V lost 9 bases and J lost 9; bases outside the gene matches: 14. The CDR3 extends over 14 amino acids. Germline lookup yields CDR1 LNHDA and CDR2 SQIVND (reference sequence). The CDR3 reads CASRETGSKGEQFF. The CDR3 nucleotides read TGTGCCAGCCGAGAGACAGGGAGTAAAGGTGAGCAGTTCTTC.

The CDR3 loop reads CASSIGGQVNTEAFF. The CDR3 DNA follows: TGTGCCAGTAGTATAGGGGGGCAGGTGAACACTGAAGCTTTCTTT. V and J are TRBV19 and TRBJ1-1; tentative D call: TRBD1 (6 bases). CDR1 is LNHDA and CDR2 is SQIVND in the germline V gene (reference sequence). V was shortened by 1 base and J by 0 bases, with 9 bases between the two germline ends. The CDR3 covers 15 residues.

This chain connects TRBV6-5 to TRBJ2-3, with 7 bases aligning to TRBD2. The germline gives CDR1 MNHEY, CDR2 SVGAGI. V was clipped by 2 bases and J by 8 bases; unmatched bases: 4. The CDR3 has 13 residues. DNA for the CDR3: TGTGCCAGCAGTTACCTAGGGGAGGGTACGCAGTATTTT. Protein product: CASSYLGEGTQYF.

As DNA, the CDR3 is TGTGCCAGTAGTACTTCTCAGGGGGCTTTAGGTCAGCCCCAGCATTTT. This codes for CASSTSQGALGQPQHF. The V and J genes are TRBV19 and TRBJ1-5, with TRBD1 matching over 8 bases. Germline V gene lookup returns CDR1 LNHDA and CDR2 SQIVND (reference sequence). The length of the CDR3 is 16 residues. Trimming removed 4 bases from V and 6 bases from J; junction bases left unmatched: 11.

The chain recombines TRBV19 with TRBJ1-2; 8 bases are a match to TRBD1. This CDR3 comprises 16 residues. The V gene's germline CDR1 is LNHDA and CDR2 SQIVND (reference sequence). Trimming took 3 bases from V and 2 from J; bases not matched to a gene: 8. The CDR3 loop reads CASSIFLGQGNYGYTF. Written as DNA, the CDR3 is TGTGCCAGTAGTATTTTTCTTGGACAGGGAAACTATGGCTACACCTTC.

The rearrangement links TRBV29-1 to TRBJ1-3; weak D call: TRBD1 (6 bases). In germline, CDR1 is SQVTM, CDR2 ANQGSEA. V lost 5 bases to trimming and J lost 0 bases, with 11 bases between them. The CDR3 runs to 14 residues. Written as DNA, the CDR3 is TGCAGCGTTTGGCAAGGGGGCTCTGGAAACACCATATATTTT. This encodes CSVWQGGSGNTIYF.

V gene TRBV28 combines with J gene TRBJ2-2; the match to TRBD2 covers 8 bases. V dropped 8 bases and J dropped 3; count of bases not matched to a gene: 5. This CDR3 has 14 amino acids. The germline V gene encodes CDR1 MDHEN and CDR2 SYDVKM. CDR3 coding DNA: TGTGCCAGCTGTGGGACTAGATACACCGGGGAGCTGTTTTTT. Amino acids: CASCGTRYTGELFF.

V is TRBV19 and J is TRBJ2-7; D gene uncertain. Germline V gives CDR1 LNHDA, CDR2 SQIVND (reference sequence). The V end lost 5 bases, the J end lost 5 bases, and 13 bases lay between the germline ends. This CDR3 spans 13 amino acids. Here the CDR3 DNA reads TGTGCCAGTAGTTTTGTCAGTGGCAACGAGCAGTACTTC. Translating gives CASSFVSGNEQYF.

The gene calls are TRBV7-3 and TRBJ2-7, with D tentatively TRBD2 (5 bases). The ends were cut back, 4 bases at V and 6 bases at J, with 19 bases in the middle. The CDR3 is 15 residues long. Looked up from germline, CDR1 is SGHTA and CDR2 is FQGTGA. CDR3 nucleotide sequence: TGTGCCAGCAGCTACCTGGCCGGGGTACCATCCGAGCAGTACTTC. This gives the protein CASSYLAGVPSEQYF.

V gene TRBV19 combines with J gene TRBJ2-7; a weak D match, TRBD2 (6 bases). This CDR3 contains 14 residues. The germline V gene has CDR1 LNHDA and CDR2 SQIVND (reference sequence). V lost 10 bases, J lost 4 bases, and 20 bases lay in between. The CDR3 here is CATQGTSSSYEQYF. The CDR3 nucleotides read TGTGCCACCCAGGGCACTAGCAGTTCATACGAGCAGTACTTC.

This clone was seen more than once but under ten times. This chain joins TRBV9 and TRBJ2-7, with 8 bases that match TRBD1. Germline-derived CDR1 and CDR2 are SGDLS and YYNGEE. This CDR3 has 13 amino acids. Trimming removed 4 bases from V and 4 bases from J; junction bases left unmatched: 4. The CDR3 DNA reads TGTGCCAGCAGCCCAGGGACAGGATACGAGCAGTACTTC. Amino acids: CASSPGTGYEQYF. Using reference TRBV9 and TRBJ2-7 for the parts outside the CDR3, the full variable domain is DSGVTQTPKHLITATGQRVTLRCSPRSGDLSVYWYQQSLDQGLQFLIQYYNGEERAKGNILERFSAQQFPDLHSELNLSSLELGDSALYFCASSPGTGYEQYFGPGTRLTVT.

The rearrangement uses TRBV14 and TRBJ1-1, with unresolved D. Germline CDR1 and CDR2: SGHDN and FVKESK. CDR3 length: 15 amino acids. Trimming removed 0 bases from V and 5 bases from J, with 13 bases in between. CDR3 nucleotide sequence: TGTGCCAGCAGCCAAGACGCTATGGGGAGGACTGAAGCTTTCTTT. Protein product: CASSQDAMGRTEAFF.